These 28 T cell receptor beta chains share one sample of origin, sequenced in a study of ipilimumab plus nivolumab after autologous stem cell transplantation. TCRdb's copy holds only in-frame clones and misses some; the assay was immunoSEQ multiplex PCR. The sample lists tens of thousands of clones, about 88% occurring once. This sample comprised PBMCs, obtained in a trial of ipilimumab plus nivolumab as post-transplant consolidation. These receptors came from a male donor with multiple myeloma.

The chain uses TRBV30 and TRBJ1-2; the D gene is possibly TRBD1 (6 bases). V was shortened by 2 bases and J by 2 bases, with 9 bases between the two germline ends. This CDR3 has 13 amino acids. The germline V gene encodes CDR1 GTSNPN and CDR2 SVGIG (reference sequence). The CDR3 region is CAWSQGGNYGYTF. The CDR3 DNA reads TGTGCCTGGAGTCAAGGGGGAAACTATGGCTACACCTTC.

V and J are TRBV2 and TRBJ1-4; a weak D match, TRBD1 (5 bases). Between the trimmed V and J ends, which lost 3 bases and 0 bases, there was a span of 11 bases. The CDR3 spans 16 residues. The V gene's germline CDR1 is SNHLY and CDR2 FYNNEI. CDR3 protein: CASSELGPATNEKLFF. The CDR3 nucleotides read TGTGCCAGCAGTGAGTTGGGACCTGCAACTAATGAAAAACTGTTTTTT.

This clone was seen a single time. The chain uses TRBV9 and TRBJ1-5; D may be TRBD1 (6 bases). V lost 0 bases and J lost 7, with 11 bases in between. Looked up from germline, CDR1 is SGDLS and CDR2 is YYNGEE. The CDR3 length is 14 residues. The CDR3 sequence is CASSVGGAEQPQHF. The CDR3 coding sequence is TGTGCCAGCAGCGTAGGGGGGGCGGAACAGCCCCAGCATTTT.

This sequence joins TRBV13 and TRBJ1-3; possible D gene TRBD1, 5 bases. CDR3 length: 19 amino acids. Germline loops: CDR1 PRHDT, CDR2 FYEKMQ (reference sequence). V shed 5 bases and J shed 0 bases, with 23 bases lying between them. The CDR3 DNA reads TGTGCCAGCAGCGCCGCCCCGGCAGGGCTACCTATCTCTGGAAACACCATATATTTT. It yields the protein CASSAAPAGLPISGNTIYF.

This chain uses TRBV2 with TRBJ2-2; 11 bases agree with TRBD1. With V trimmed by 5 bases and J by 4 bases, 3 bases remained unmatched. This CDR3 spans 15 amino acids. CDR1 SNHLY and CDR2 FYNNEI come from the germline V gene. The CDR3 nucleotides read TGTGCCAGCAGTCTAGGACAGGGGGCCACCGGGGAGCTGTTTTTT. Protein: CASSLGQGATGELFF. The whole variable domain, filled in from reference TRBV2 and TRBJ2-2, reads EPEVTQTPSHQVTQMGQEVILRCVPISNHLYFYWYRQILGQKVEFLVSFYNNEISEKSEIFDDQFSVERPDGSNFTLKIRSTKLEDSAMYFCASSLGQGATGELFFGEGSRLTVL.

This chain uses TRBV7-2 with TRBJ2-5, with 8 bases lining up with TRBD2. Germline V gene sequence: CDR1 SGHTA, CDR2 FQGNSA. The CDR3 extends over 13 amino acids. V was clipped by 3 bases and J by 5 bases; unmatched bases: 2. CDR3: CASSLAGGETQYF. As DNA, the CDR3 is TGTGCCAGCAGCTTGGCGGGGGGCGAGACCCAGTACTTC.

The CDR3 DNA is TGTGCCAGCAGCTTAACGGGGGGCGATTTCTCTGAAGCTTTCTTT. Translation: CASSLTGGDFSEAFF. J is TRBJ1-1 and V is TRBV7-3; weak D call: TRBD1 (6 bases). The CDR3 runs to 15 residues. Between the trimmed V and J ends, which lost 0 bases and 6 bases, there was a span of 14 bases. Germline CDR1 reads SGHTA; CDR2 reads FQGTGA.

The chain has TRBV9 and TRBJ2-1; D is uncertain. With 3 bases removed from V and 3 bases from J, the gap between germline ends came to 13 bases. The CDR3 consists of 15 residues. The germline V gene encodes CDR1 SGDLS and CDR2 YYNGEE. The CDR3 DNA follows: TGTGCCAGCAGCGAAGACGTAAACCTCTACAATGAGCAGTTCTTC. The encoded protein is CASSEDVNLYNEQFF.

The chain joins TRBV19 to TRBJ2-7; 12 bases agree with TRBD1. V gave up 6 bases and J gave up 7 bases; unmatched junction bases: 7. CDR1 and CDR2 (germline): LNHDA, SQIVND (reference sequence). CDR3 size: 14 residues. The CDR3 bases are TGTGCCAGTAGACCGGGACAGGGGGCTCAGGAGCAGTACTTC. It specifies CASRPGQGAQEQYF. Together with reference TRBV19 and TRBJ2-7, the CDR3 gives the full variable domain: DGGITQSPKYLFRKEGQNVTLSCEQNLNHDAMYWYRQDPGQGLRLIYYSQIVNDFQKGDIAEGYSVSREKKESFPLTVTSAQKNPTAFYLCASRPGQGAQEQYFGPGTRLTVT.

This rearrangement joins TRBV10-1 to TRBJ2-3; D unresolved. Between the trimmed V and J ends, which lost 0 bases and 0 bases, there was a span of 10 bases. CDR1 is WNHNN and CDR2 is SYGVQD in the germline V gene (reference sequence). CDR3 length: 16 amino acids. CDR3 in DNA: TGCGCCAGCAGTGAGTCGGCGAGCACTAGCACAGATACGCAGTATTTT. It specifies CASSESASTSTDTQYF.

The chain employs TRBV6-1 and TRBJ2-1; 9 nucleotides line up with TRBD2. The CDR3 consists of 15 residues. The V gene's germline CDR1 is MNHNS and CDR2 SASEGT. Germline trimming cut 2 bases from V and 4 bases from J; bases unmatched to any gene: 3. CDR3 amino acids: CASSELAGSYNEQFF. In nucleotides, the CDR3 is TGTGCCAGCAGTGAACTAGCGGGATCTTACAATGAGCAGTTCTTC.

This clone has more than one count but fewer than ten. The rearrangement links TRBV7-2 to TRBJ1-5, with D hard to call. V was trimmed by 2 bases and J by 6 bases, leaving 11 bases between them. This CDR3 is built from 14 residues. Germline CDR1 SGHTA, CDR2 FQGNSA. CDR3 in DNA: TGTGCCAGCAGCTTAAGAGGGCCGACTCAGCCCCAGCATTTT. This codes for CASSLRGPTQPQHF.

V and J are TRBV29-1 and TRBJ1-2; 7 bases are shared with TRBD1. V shed 4 bases, J shed 0 bases, and the junction held 11 bases outside the gene matches. From germline, CDR1 is SQVTM and CDR2 ANQGSEA. The CDR3 runs 16 residues. Here the CDR3 reads CSVAVSGGFSNYGYTF. The DNA of the CDR3 is TGCAGCGTTGCTGTGTCAGGGGGTTTTTCTAACTATGGCTACACCTTC.

The CDR3 DNA is TGTGCCAGCATGGGGTATGGGTCACCCCTCCACTTT. Translation: CASMGYGSPLHF. This chain uses TRBV5-6 with TRBJ1-6; D is unresolved. Trimming stripped 6 bases from V and 10 bases from J, with 11 bases between. CDR3 length: 12 amino acids. Germline loops: CDR1 SGHDT, CDR2 YYEEEE.

The chain uses TRBV5-6 and TRBJ2-7; a possible D gene is TRBD2 (6 bases). CDR3 size: 14 residues. Trimming removed 2 bases at V and 2 bases at J, with 11 bases between. Germline CDR1 and CDR2: SGHDT and YYEEEE. The chain's CDR3 is CASSFGTGAYEQYF. CDR3 DNA: TGTGCCAGCAGCTTCGGGACTGGGGCCTACGAGCAGTACTTC.

The chain uses TRBV9 and TRBJ2-5; TRBD2 might be the D (6 bases). The CDR3 contains 12 residues. The germline V gene has CDR1 SGDLS and CDR2 YYNGEE. V lost 4 bases and J 5 bases, leaving 9 bases between the germline ends. In DNA, the CDR3 is TGTGCCAGCAGCTCCCGGGGGGAGACCCAGTACTTC. Translated: CASSSRGETQYF.

V is TRBV19 and J is TRBJ1-6; 10 bases match TRBD1. Germline V gene data show CDR1 as LNHDA and CDR2 as SQIVND (reference sequence). The CDR3 is 16 residues long. Trimming took 4 bases from V and 10 from J; bases not matched to a gene: 10. The CDR3 coding sequence is TGTGCCAGTAGTAGAGCTCCGACAGGGGGCGGGTCACCCCTCCACTTT. Its protein product is CASSRAPTGGGSPLHF.

The chain links TRBV5-1 to TRBJ2-3; D could derive from TRBD1 or TRBD2 (6 bases each). The CDR3 extends over 13 amino acids. Looked up from germline, CDR1 is SGHRS and CDR2 is YFSETQ. The ends were cut back, 2 bases at V and 4 bases at J, with 8 bases in the middle. CDR3 DNA sequence: TGCGCCAGCAGCTTAGGGGGGCCAGATACGCAGTATTTT. As protein: CASSLGGPDTQYF. Full variable domain (outside the CDR3, taken from reference TRBV5-1 and TRBJ2-3): KAGVTQTPRYLIKTRGQQVTLSCSPISGHRSVSWYQQTPGQGLQFLFEYFSETQRNKGNFPGRFSGRQFSNSRSEMNVSTLELGDSALYLCASSLGGPDTQYFGPGTRLTVL.

This clone was seen just once. The CDR3 here is CASSLAGQGGNTIYF. CDR3 nucleotides: TGTGCCAGCAGCTTAGCTGGACAGGGAGGAAACACCATATATTTT. The chain couples TRBV7-6 to TRBJ1-3; 8 bases are shared with TRBD1. The CDR3 extends over 15 amino acids. Trimming removed 0 bases from V and 4 bases from J; junction bases left unmatched: 2. CDR1 SGHVS and CDR2 FNYEAQ come from the germline V gene. The full variable domain, its missing parts supplied by reference TRBV7-6 and TRBJ1-3, is GAGVSQSPRYKVTKRGQDVALRCDPISGHVSLYWYRQALGQGPEFLTYFNYEAQQDKSGLPNDRFSAERPEGSISTLTIQRTEQRDSAMYRCASSLAGQGGNTIYFGEGSWLTVV.

The J gene is TRBJ1-5, the V gene TRBV2; D is perhaps TRBD1 (5 bases). This CDR3 is built from 14 residues. Germline CDR1 is SNHLY and CDR2 is FYNNEI. The V end was cut by 4 bases, the J end by 9 bases, with 16 bases between. CDR3 region: CASSVILDGGPQHF. As DNA, the CDR3 is TGTGCCAGCAGTGTAATTCTGGACGGGGGGCCCCAGCATTTT.

This chain joins TRBV9 and TRBJ2-2, with 10 bases lining up with TRBD2. The V segment lost 7 bases and the J segment 1 base; nucleotides outside the gene matches: 10. CDR3 length: 17 amino acids. The V gene's germline CDR1 is SGDLS and CDR2 YYNGEE. The CDR3: CASRPAGGPRNTGELFF. In DNA form, the CDR3 reads TGTGCCAGCCGCCCAGCGGGGGGGCCGAGGAACACCGGGGAGCTGTTTTTT.

Only one count was recorded for this clone. V gene TRBV5-1 combines with J gene TRBJ1-2, with 9 bases lining up with TRBD1. Germline CDR1 SGHRS, CDR2 YFSETQ. Germline trimming cut 1 base from V and 2 bases from J; bases unmatched to any gene: 6. This CDR3 is built from 16 residues. The CDR3 sequence: CASSLTGQGRNYGYTF. CDR3 nucleotides: TGCGCCAGCAGCTTGACCGGACAGGGGCGGAACTATGGCTACACCTTC. Together with reference TRBV5-1 and TRBJ1-2, the CDR3 gives the full variable domain: KAGVTQTPRYLIKTRGQQVTLSCSPISGHRSVSWYQQTPGQGLQFLFEYFSETQRNKGNFPGRFSGRQFSNSRSEMNVSTLELGDSALYLCASSLTGQGRNYGYTFGSGTRLTVV.

The chain recombines TRBV25-1 with TRBJ2-5; D not resolved. V gave up 5 bases and J gave up 2 bases, with 9 bases separating them. CDR1 is MGHDK and CDR2 is SYGVNS in the germline V gene. This CDR3 region has 13 residues. The CDR3 bases are TGTGCCAGCAGTTGGGGTGGGCAAGAGACCCAGTACTTC. Protein sequence: CASSWGGQETQYF.

This clone came up once. The chain carries TRBV7-9 and TRBJ1-4, with 8 bases matching TRBD1. Germline V gene lookup returns CDR1 SEHNR and CDR2 FQNEAQ (reference sequence). Trimming removed 5 bases from V and 0 bases from J; junction bases left unmatched: 2. CDR3 length: 15 amino acids. DNA of the CDR3: TGTGCCAGCAGCCCGGGACAGGCAACTAATGAAAAACTGTTTTTT. Protein: CASSPGQATNEKLFF.

This clone has a single count. The V and J genes are TRBV7-2 and TRBJ2-3, with 9 positions matching TRBD1. Germline loops: CDR1 SGHTA, CDR2 FQGNSA. The CDR3 length is 16 residues. With V trimmed by 5 bases and J by 7 bases, 13 bases remained unmatched. The CDR3 sequence: CASSPGTGYVENTQYF. The CDR3 nucleotides are TGTGCCAGCAGCCCCGGGACAGGGTATGTGGAAAATACGCAGTATTTT.

J is TRBJ1-5 and V is TRBV19; D is unresolved. This CDR3 region has 13 residues. Germline lookup yields CDR1 LNHDA and CDR2 SQIVND (reference sequence). V lost 5 bases and J lost 3, with 8 bases in between. CDR3 in amino acids: CASSPKVNQPQHF. The CDR3 DNA sequence: TGTGCCAGTAGTCCGAAAGTCAATCAGCCCCAGCATTTT.

The V call is TRBV19, the J call TRBJ2-5; D might be TRBD2 (7 bases). Germline lookup yields CDR1 LNHDA and CDR2 SQIVND (reference sequence). The CDR3 consists of 13 residues. In DNA form, the CDR3 reads TGTGCGCGAGGGGGGGAGGGCCCAGAGACCCAGTACTTC. It specifies CARGGEGPETQYF.

The chain couples TRBV19 to TRBJ1-1, with D hard to call. Per the germline V gene, CDR1 is LNHDA and CDR2 is SQIVND (reference sequence). The CDR3 contains 15 residues. V gave up 8 bases and J gave up 0 bases, with 16 bases separating them. The CDR3 is CASLRDAWMNTEAFF. The CDR3 nucleotides are TGTGCCAGTTTGAGGGATGCGTGGATGAACACTGAAGCTTTCTTT. The whole variable domain, filled in from reference TRBV19 and TRBJ1-1, reads DGGITQSPKYLFRKEGQNVTLSCEQNLNHDAMYWYRQDPGQGLRLIYYSQIVNDFQKGDIAEGYSVSREKKESFPLTVTSAQKNPTAFYLCASLRDAWMNTEAFFGQGTRLTVV.